A single sample gave rise to the 16 T cell receptor beta chains below, sequenced in a study of naive and memory T cell subsets. Ligated cDNA underwent four rounds of PCR with nested alpha and beta constant region primers and SP2. TCRdb redid the calling of the 5' RACE reads with MiXCR, one entry per CDR3 protein. The table lists roughly 56,000 distinct CDR3 sequences, 7.2% of them singletons. The library had UMIs added by 3' ligation of an oligonucleotide to TCR cDNA. Receptors originate from a male donor in good health.

Many counts were recorded for this clonotype. The chain links TRBV20-1 to TRBJ2-5; D may match TRBD1 or TRBD2 (5 bases each). Trimming took 1 base from V and 2 from J, leaving 8 bases between them. Germline assignment: CDR1 DFQATT and CDR2 SNEGSKA (reference sequence). The CDR3 runs 13 residues. The CDR3 reads CSARGGFQETQYF. The CDR3 DNA reads TGCAGTGCTAGAGGGGGGTTTCAAGAGACCCAGTACTTC.

This clonotype was detected a few times. The rearrangement uses TRBV6-6 and TRBJ2-1, with TRBD2 matching over 11 bases. In germline, CDR1 is MNHNY, CDR2 SVGAGI (reference sequence). The CDR3 covers 13 residues. V lost 7 bases, J lost 9 bases, and 5 bases stayed unmatched. Here the CDR3 reads CASKDLAGGEQFF. As DNA, the CDR3 is TGTGCCAGCAAGGATCTAGCGGGAGGTGAGCAGTTCTTC.

With respect to this clonotype: Possible read error: a much larger clone is one base away. The chain couples TRBV4-1 to TRBJ2-5; D might be TRBD2 (5 bases). The CDR3 is made up of 14 amino acids. Trimming took 0 bases from V and 7 from J, leaving 12 bases between them. Germline CDR1 MGHRA, CDR2 YSYEKL. This CDR3 reads CASSQDWTWGTQYF. The CDR3 region has the DNA TGCGCCAGCAGCCAAGATTGGACTTGGGGGACCCAGTACTTC.

This clonotype was counted many times. The V gene is TRBV12-3 or TRBV12-4, the J gene TRBJ2-3, with 11 bases that match TRBD2. The CDR3 spans 14 residues. V lost 8 bases, J lost 2 bases, and 3 bases stayed unmatched. The CDR3 sequence: CASRLAGFTDTQYF. The DNA for the CDR3 is TGTGCCAGCCGACTAGCGGGATTCACAGATACGCAGTATTTT.

This clonotype was picked up many times. The V gene is TRBV5-4, the J gene TRBJ1-1, with 9 bases that match TRBD1. This CDR3 has 16 amino acids. Germline CDR1 and CDR2: SGHNT and YYREEE (reference sequence). With V trimmed by 0 bases and J by 3 bases, 6 bases remained unmatched. CDR3 DNA sequence: TGTGCCAGCAGCTTGGGGGGACAGGGACGGGACACTGAAGCTTTCTTT. This sequence encodes CASSLGGQGRDTEAFF.

This clonotype appeared many times. Here the CDR3 reads CASSQEGQRINYGYTF. The CDR3 DNA reads as TGCGCCAGCAGCCAAGAGGGACAGCGAATAAACTATGGCTACACCTTC. This rearrangement joins TRBV4-1 to TRBJ1-2; 7 nucleotides agree with TRBD1. CDR1 MGHRA and CDR2 YSYEKL come from the germline V gene. V was pared by 0 bases and J by 2 bases, with 6 bases of the junction left unmatched. The CDR3 has 16 residues.

J is TRBJ1-1 and V is TRBV3-1, with 9 bases identical to TRBD1. The V gene end was trimmed by 5 bases and the J gene end by 1 base; junction bases not matched to a gene: 5. Germline V gives CDR1 LGHDT, CDR2 YNNKEL (reference sequence). The CDR3 runs 15 residues. CDR3 sequence (DNA): TGTGCCAGCAGCTCACAGGGGGCCGGGAACACTGAAGCTTTCTTT. Translating it yields CASSSQGAGNTEAFF.

This clonotype was counted ten times or more. This chain connects TRBV6-5 to TRBJ2-2; D is ambiguous. The CDR3 has 15 amino acids. CDR1 and CDR2 from the germline V gene are MNHEY and SVGAGI. V shed 2 bases and J shed 6 bases, with 13 bases lying between them. CDR3 sequence: CASSYQTPGPGELFF. CDR3 nucleotides: TGTGCCAGCAGTTACCAAACGCCGGGTCCCGGGGAGCTGTTTTTT.

This clonotype was picked up many times. The chain combines TRBV3-1 with TRBJ2-7; no firm D call. Trimming shortened V by 0 bases and J by 0 bases, and 12 bases separated the two germline ends. Germline loops: CDR1 LGHDT, CDR2 YNNKEL (reference sequence). This CDR3 is built from 16 residues. CDR3 residues: CASSQEAFSDSYEQYF. CDR3 nucleotide sequence: TGTGCCAGCAGCCAAGAGGCGTTTTCTGACTCCTACGAGCAGTACTTC.

This clonotype came up a few times. The V call is TRBV3-1, the J call TRBJ1-5; TRBD1 agrees at 8 bases. CDR1 is LGHDT and CDR2 is YNNKEL in the germline V gene (reference sequence). The CDR3 length is 16 residues. The junction had 7 bases not matched to a gene; V was cut back by 2 bases and J by 4 bases. CDR3 sequence (DNA): TGTGCCAGCAGCCAACAGGGGGCTAAGAGTAATCAGCCCCAGCATTTT. It encodes CASSQQGAKSNQPQHF.

This clonotype has at least ten counts. The rearrangement uses TRBV11-2 and TRBJ2-1, with 8 nucleotides matching TRBD2. V lost 6 bases to trimming and J lost 6 bases; unmatched junction nucleotides: 7. The germline gives CDR1 SGHAT, CDR2 FQNNGV. The CDR3 spans 14 residues. This CDR3 reads CASRRIAGRNEQFF. CDR3 DNA sequence: TGTGCCAGCAGGCGAATAGCGGGGCGCAATGAGCAGTTCTTC.

This clonotype was counted many times. The rearrangement uses TRBV6-1 and TRBJ1-3, with D maybe TRBD1 (6 bases). The CDR3 consists of 12 residues. Germline-derived CDR1 and CDR2 are MNHNS and SASEGT. Between the trimmed V and J ends, which lost 10 bases and 4 bases, there was a span of 11 bases. The CDR3 region is CAITGIGNTIYF. Written as DNA, the CDR3 is TGTGCCATCACAGGGATAGGAAACACCATATATTTT.

Ten or more counts support this clonotype. The genes are TRBV18 and TRBJ2-7; 9 bases are shared with TRBD1. This CDR3 has 12 amino acids. The V segment lost 3 bases and the J segment 11 bases; nucleotides outside the gene matches: 5. The germline V gene encodes CDR1 KGHSH and CDR2 LQKENI. The CDR3 DNA reads TGTGCCAGCTCACCTCGGACAGGGGAGGAGTACTTC. Translated, it gives CASSPRTGEEYF. Full variable domain (remainder filled in from reference TRBV18 and TRBJ2-7): NAGVMQNPRHLVRRRGQEARLRCSPMKGHSHVYWYRQLPEEGLKFMVYLQKENIIDESGMPKERFSAEFPKEGPSILRIQQVVRGDSAAYFCASSPRTGEEYFGPGTRLTVT.

This chain joins TRBV12-3 or TRBV12-4 and TRBJ1-5; D possibly corresponds to TRBD1 (6 bases). Deletions cut 5 bases from V and 5 bases from J, with 19 bases between. CDR3 length: 16 residues. As DNA, the CDR3 is TGTGCCAGCAGTCCACATCCGACAGGCAACTATCAGCCCCAGCATTTT. Translation gives CASSPHPTGNYQPQHF.

This clonotype was recorded many times. The rearrangement uses TRBV7-9 and TRBJ2-7; tentative D call: TRBD2 (6 bases). V dropped 0 bases and J dropped 7 bases, with 13 bases sitting between them. The CDR3 sequence is 14 residues long. From germline, CDR1 is SEHNR and CDR2 FQNEAQ (reference sequence). The CDR3 DNA reads TGTGCCAGCAGCTTAGCAGGAGGGGATGGGGAGCAGTACTTC. It codes for CASSLAGGDGEQYF.

Many counts were recorded for this clonotype. This rearrangement joins TRBV6-2 or TRBV6-3 to TRBJ2-7, with 13 positions matching TRBD2. V lost 3 bases, J lost 2 bases, and 4 bases stayed unmatched. The germline V gene has CDR1 MNHEY and CDR2 SVGEGT. The CDR3 totals 16 residues. The CDR3 region is CASSYLGLAGAYEQYF. The CDR3 nucleotides are TGTGCCAGCAGTTATCTTGGACTAGCGGGAGCCTACGAGCAGTACTTC.